This is a list of T cell receptor beta chains from one sample in a study of T-cell memory formation after mild COVID-19. TCRdb itself ran the 5' RACE reads through MiXCR, one entry per CDR3 protein. Of just over 350,000 distinct CDR3 sequences listed, 14% were seen once; the top ten hold roughly a fifth. The sample comprised PBMCs or a T cell subset sorted from them (not recorded which). Source of these receptors: a man between 18 and 35 years old who had mild COVID-19 (a few samples of this study predate the infection). Cell type and time point are not known. Each CDR3 is given with its conserved first and last residue. The D gene is left open where the match is weak. Part of the rows lack a size; the others show once, few, many or a class for expanded clones.

abundance: few; v_gene: TRBV2; d_gene: TRBD2; j_gene: TRBJ2-1; len: 15; CDR3nt: TGTGCCAGCAGCGTGCGGGGGAGCTCCTACAATGAGCAGTTCTTC; CDR3aa: CASSVRGSSYNEQFF
abundance: few; v_gene: TRBV7-3; d_gene: TRBD1; j_gene: TRBJ2-2; len: 14; CDR3nt: TGTGCCAGCAGCCTAACCAGGGGGTCCGGGGAGCTGTTTTTT; CDR3aa: CASSLTRGSGELFF
abundance: few; v_gene: TRBV5-1; d_gene: NA; j_gene: TRBJ2-7; len: 15; CDR3nt: TGCGCCAGCAGCAAGAGGACAGTCCTTTCCTACGAGCAGTACTTC; CDR3aa: CASSKRTVLSYEQYF
abundance: NA; v_gene: TRBV28; d_gene: NA; j_gene: TRBJ1-2; len: 14; CDR3nt: TGTGCCAGCAGTTTAACGGGGAAAGGCTATGGCTACACCTTC; CDR3aa: CASSLTGKGYGYTF
abundance: few; v_gene: TRBV7-2; d_gene: TRBD2; j_gene: TRBJ2-1; len: 15; CDR3nt: TGTGCCAGCAGCCCTGCTAGCGGGGGGGGCCTTGAGCAGTTCTTC; CDR3aa: CASSPASGGGLEQFF
abundance: NA; v_gene: TRBV6-5; d_gene: TRBD2; j_gene: TRBJ2-1; len: 18; CDR3nt: TGTGCCAGCAGTTACGGAGGAATACCGGGACTACAGATCAATGAGCAGTTCTTC; CDR3aa: CASSYGGIPGLQINEQFF
abundance: few; v_gene: TRBV4-3; d_gene: NA; j_gene: TRBJ2-2; len: 16; CDR3nt: TGCGCCAGCAGCCAAGATCGGGGCAGCCGGACCGGGGAGCTGTTTTTT; CDR3aa: CASSQDRGSRTGELFF
abundance: NA; v_gene: TRBV5-5; d_gene: NA; j_gene: TRBJ1-3; len: 14; CDR3nt: TGTGCCAGCAGCTTGGCGGGGGTACCAAACACCATATATTTT; CDR3aa: CASSLAGVPNTIYF
abundance: many; v_gene: TRBV6-5; d_gene: TRBD1; j_gene: TRBJ1-5; len: 13; CDR3nt: TGTGCCAGCAGTCAGGGGGCCGGGCAGCCCCAGCATTTT; CDR3aa: CASSQGAGQPQHF
abundance: few; v_gene: TRBV5-1; d_gene: NA; j_gene: TRBJ2-7; len: 13; CDR3nt: TGCGCCAGCAGAGGACAGCCCTCCTACGAGCAGTACTTC; CDR3aa: CASRGQPSYEQYF
abundance: many; v_gene: TRBV10-3; d_gene: TRBD1; j_gene: TRBJ2-1; len: 18; CDR3nt: TGTGCCATCAGCAAAGCCGACAGGGACACCCGAAGAAACAATGAGCAGTTCTTC; CDR3aa: CAISKADRDTRRNNEQFF
abundance: many; v_gene: TRBV7-9; d_gene: NA; j_gene: TRBJ2-1; len: 13; CDR3nt: TGTGCCAGCAGCATATTCGACAACAATGAGCAGTTCTTC; CDR3aa: CASSIFDNNEQFF
abundance: few; v_gene: TRBV24-1; d_gene: TRBD1; j_gene: TRBJ2-7; len: 13; CDR3nt: TGTGCCACCAGTGACCACGACAGGGACGAGCAGTACTTC; CDR3aa: CATSDHDRDEQYF
abundance: NA; v_gene: TRBV12-3/TRBV12-4; d_gene: TRBD1; j_gene: TRBJ1-1; len: 15; CDR3nt: TGTGCCAGCAGTCCAAGGGACAGGGTGAACACTGAAGCTTTCTTT; CDR3aa: CASSPRDRVNTEAFF
abundance: NA; v_gene: TRBV6-6; d_gene: NA; j_gene: TRBJ1-4; len: 12; CDR3nt: TGTGCCAGCAGCCGGGCCAATGAAAAACTGTTTTTT; CDR3aa: CASSRANEKLFF
abundance: NA; v_gene: TRBV7-2; d_gene: TRBD1; j_gene: TRBJ2-2; len: 14; CDR3nt: TGTGCCAGCATCCGGGACAGGGGGTCCGGGGAGCTGTTTTTT; CDR3aa: CASIRDRGSGELFF
abundance: NA; v_gene: TRBV29-1; d_gene: TRBD2; j_gene: TRBJ2-1; len: 17; CDR3nt: TGCAGCGTTGACGGGACTAGCGGGGGGCGGCTTTACAATGAGCAGTTCTTC; CDR3aa: CSVDGTSGGRLYNEQFF
abundance: many; v_gene: TRBV5-1; d_gene: NA; j_gene: TRBJ2-2; len: 14; CDR3nt: TGCGCCAGCAGCTTCCGGGATTACACCGGGGAGCTGTTTTTT; CDR3aa: CASSFRDYTGELFF
abundance: few; v_gene: TRBV14; d_gene: TRBD1; j_gene: TRBJ2-5; len: 14; CDR3nt: TGTGCCAGCAGCATTACAGGGGTCCGAGAGACCCAGTACTTC; CDR3aa: CASSITGVRETQYF
abundance: NA; v_gene: TRBV29-1; d_gene: NA; j_gene: TRBJ2-7; len: 12; CDR3nt: TGCAGCGTTGAGGCAGGGCTCTACGAGCAGTACTTC; CDR3aa: CSVEAGLYEQYF
abundance: few; v_gene: TRBV12-5; d_gene: TRBD2; j_gene: TRBJ2-2; len: 17; CDR3nt: TGTGCTAGTGGTTTTATGGCGGGGGAGCCGAACACCGGGGAGCTGTTTTTT; CDR3aa: CASGFMAGEPNTGELFF
abundance: many; v_gene: TRBV7-8; d_gene: TRBD2; j_gene: TRBJ2-7; len: 15; CDR3nt: TGTGCCAGCAGCTCCTGGACTAGCGGGGGCTACGAGCAGTACTTC; CDR3aa: CASSSWTSGGYEQYF
abundance: NA; v_gene: TRBV5-4; d_gene: TRBD1; j_gene: TRBJ1-2; len: 14; CDR3nt: TGTGCCAGCAGCTCCTGGACAGGGCCCCTTGGCTACACCTTC; CDR3aa: CASSSWTGPLGYTF
abundance: NA; v_gene: TRBV28; d_gene: NA; j_gene: TRBJ2-6; len: 16; CDR3nt: TGTGCCAGCAGTCGATTCGGTGAAGCTGGGGCCAACGTCCTGACTTTC; CDR3aa: CASSRFGEAGANVLTF
abundance: few; v_gene: TRBV9; d_gene: NA; j_gene: TRBJ2-1; len: 17; CDR3nt: TGTGCCAGCAGCGTAGATATCGGGGGGCGGTACCCAAATGAGCAGTTCTTC; CDR3aa: CASSVDIGGRYPNEQFF
abundance: NA; v_gene: TRBV20-1; d_gene: NA; j_gene: TRBJ2-5; len: 13; CDR3nt: TGCAGTGCTAGTTACAGCTGGGGAGAGACCCAGTACTTC; CDR3aa: CSASYSWGETQYF
abundance: few; v_gene: TRBV7-9; d_gene: NA; j_gene: TRBJ1-2; len: 13; CDR3nt: TGTGCCAGCAGCTTACACGGGATCTATGGCTACACCTTC; CDR3aa: CASSLHGIYGYTF
abundance: once; v_gene: TRBV5-4; d_gene: NA; j_gene: TRBJ2-3; len: 12; CDR3nt: TGTGCCCGCTGCATCCCCACAGATACGCAGTATTTT; CDR3aa: CARCIPTDTQYF
abundance: many; v_gene: TRBV7-2; d_gene: NA; j_gene: TRBJ1-1; len: 16; CDR3nt: TGTGCCAGCAGCCCCTATCTGACAGGTGCGAACACTGAAGCTTTCTTT; CDR3aa: CASSPYLTGANTEAFF
abundance: few; v_gene: TRBV2; d_gene: NA; j_gene: TRBJ1-5; len: 15; CDR3nt: TGTGCCAGCACTAGAGGACAGAATAGCAATCAGCCCCAGCATTTT; CDR3aa: CASTRGQNSNQPQHF
abundance: many; v_gene: TRBV19; d_gene: NA; j_gene: TRBJ2-2; len: 14; CDR3nt: TGTGCCAGTAGTATAGTCTCGAGCACCGGGGAGCTGTTTTTT; CDR3aa: CASSIVSSTGELFF
abundance: few; v_gene: TRBV24-1; d_gene: NA; j_gene: TRBJ2-1; len: 16; CDR3nt: TGTGCCACCAGTGACCCTAGCGCCGGATTGTTGAATGAGCAGTTCTTC; CDR3aa: CATSDPSAGLLNEQFF
abundance: few; v_gene: TRBV6-5; d_gene: NA; j_gene: TRBJ1-4; len: 16; CDR3nt: TGTGCCAGCAGTTACTCGAAGACAGCTCCTAATGAAAAACTGTTTTTT; CDR3aa: CASSYSKTAPNEKLFF
abundance: once; v_gene: TRBV28; d_gene: NA; j_gene: TRBJ1-1; len: 15; CDR3nt: TGTGCCAGCAGTGCTAACAGGGCTCAGTACACTGAAGCTTTCTTT; CDR3aa: CASSANRAQYTEAFF
abundance: NA; v_gene: TRBV3-1; d_gene: TRBD2; j_gene: TRBJ2-1; len: 15; CDR3nt: TGTGCCAGCAGCCAGGACCAGACGGGGGGTATTGAGCAGTTCTTC; CDR3aa: CASSQDQTGGIEQFF
abundance: NA; v_gene: TRBV5-5; d_gene: NA; j_gene: TRBJ1-1; len: 15; CDR3nt: TGTGCCAGCAGCTTGGAGCCGGGAGGACACACTGAAGCTTTCTTT; CDR3aa: CASSLEPGGHTEAFF
abundance: few; v_gene: TRBV20-1; d_gene: TRBD1; j_gene: TRBJ1-1; len: 15; CDR3nt: TGCAGTGCTAGATTAGCCTGGACAGGGATGACTGAAGCTTTCTTT; CDR3aa: CSARLAWTGMTEAFF
abundance: few; v_gene: TRBV12-3/TRBV12-4; d_gene: TRBD2; j_gene: TRBJ2-5; len: 13; CDR3nt: TGTGCCAGCCGTGCCGGGGGGCAAGAGACCCAGTACTTC; CDR3aa: CASRAGGQETQYF
abundance: NA; v_gene: TRBV4-1; d_gene: NA; j_gene: TRBJ1-2; len: 15; CDR3nt: TGCGCCAGCAGCCAACCTTTGACAGGAAACTATGGCTACACCTTC; CDR3aa: CASSQPLTGNYGYTF
abundance: many; v_gene: TRBV5-6; d_gene: TRBD2; j_gene: TRBJ2-3; len: 13; CDR3nt: TGTGCCAGCGTACCAGCGGGGGCCCGGACGCAGTATTTT; CDR3aa: CASVPAGARTQYF
abundance: NA; v_gene: TRBV18; d_gene: TRBD1; j_gene: TRBJ2-3; len: 14; CDR3nt: TGTGCCAGCTCACCGGCGGGACAGGGGGCGACGCAGTATTTT; CDR3aa: CASSPAGQGATQYF
abundance: many; v_gene: TRBV6-5; d_gene: TRBD1; j_gene: TRBJ1-1; len: 15; CDR3nt: TGTGCCAGCAGTCGACCGGGACAGGGAGGCACTGAAGCTTTCTTT; CDR3aa: CASSRPGQGGTEAFF